The sequence of this T cell receptor beta chain was determined in a study of shared clonotypes between healthy human individuals. Whole-study context: With ages of 18 to 49, the donors were two women and a few men. Study-wide results and caveats: In a few donors, around 5% of naive CD4 clonotypes appeared in common.

A few counts support this clone. The antigen is unknown. The CDR3 sequence is 14 residues long. V was cut by 5 bases and J by 4 bases, with 15 bases left in between. Germline values: CDR1 SEHNR, CDR2 FQNEAQ (reference sequence). Deep-level assay runs were performed. Profiled with immunoSEQ multiplex PCR; TCRdb holds only in-frame clones, not every one. The data show about 640,000 clones, 60% to 80% seen once. Donors included only healthy HIV-negative adults lacking recent acute infections or vaccinations. This TCR derives from a woman between 25 and 40 years old in good health. The chain recombines TRBV7-9 with TRBJ2-7; D is unresolved. The sequencing sample was made of memory CD4+ T cells sorted from blood. Subset described: CD45RA-negative fraction. The CDR3 here is CASSPEVLPYEQYF. CDR3 nucleotides: TGTGCCAGCAGCCCAGAGGTCCTACCTTACGAGCAGTACTTC.